Listed below are T cell receptor beta chains from one sample, sequenced in a study of blood T cell repertoires in COVID-19. The method was immunoSEQ multiplex PCR; TCRdb's version includes in-frame clones alone and lacks a portion of them. The data show approximately 280,000 clones, roughly 89% seen once. The sequenced sample was PBMCs or T cells enriched from blood (not recorded which). Source of these receptors: an older woman who had recovered from COVID-19. Both conserved end residues are part of each CDR3. The D gene is left open where the match is weak. The size of a clone is reported for some rows only, either as once, few or many, or as a class for expanded clones.

once,TRBV7-6,TRBJ1-5,-,CASSPMGGEQPQHF,TGTGCCAGCAGCCCCATGGGGGGTGAGCAGCCCCAGCATTTT
-,TRBV6-5,TRBJ1-4,-,CASSYVTIGGKLFF,TGTGCCAGCAGTTACGTGACAATCGGAGGAAAACTGTTTTTT
-,TRBV19,TRBJ2-3,-,CASSYTSTDTQYF,TGTGCCAGTTCCTATACTAGCACAGATACGCAGTATTTT
-,TRBV28,TRBJ2-1,TRBD2,CASSSSGTYNEQFF,TGTGCCAGCAGTTCTAGCGGAACCTACAATGAGCAGTTCTTC
once,TRBV18,TRBJ1-2,TRBD1,CASSPYGTDYGYTF,TGTGCCAGCTCACCGTACGGGACAGACTATGGCTACACCTTC
-,TRBV19,TRBJ2-1,-,CASSPAQARNEQFF,TGTGCCAGTAGTCCAGCTCAGGCGCGAAATGAGCAGTTCTTC
once,TRBV6-6,TRBJ2-1,-,CASSSLRTENNEQFF,TGTGCCAGCAGTTCCCTTAGGACAGAAAACAATGAGCAGTTCTTC
-,TRBV18,TRBJ2-3,-,CASSPPYADTDTQYF,TGTGCCAGCTCACCACCCTACGCGGACACAGATACGCAGTATTTT
-,TRBV6-5,TRBJ2-3,-,CASTTSGGTQYF,TGTGCCAGCACCACATCCGGGGGTACGCAGTATTTT
-,TRBV11-3,TRBJ2-3,-,CASSLVRGLSTDTQYF,TGTGCCAGCAGCTTAGTGCGGGGTTTAAGCACAGATACGCAGTATTTT
-,TRBV2,TRBJ1-2,-,CAKGDNYGYTF,TGTGCCAAGGGGGATAACTATGGCTACACCTTC
-,TRBV2,TRBJ2-3,-,CASSASRSTDTQYF,TGTGCCAGCAGTGCCTCTAGGAGCACAGATACGCAGTATTTT
-,TRBV9,TRBJ2-2,TRBD1,CASSPTGQMPGELFF,TGTGCCAGCAGCCCTACGGGACAGATGCCCGGGGAGCTGTTTTTT
many,TRBV9,TRBJ2-7,-,CASSVSHNTQQYF,TGTGCCAGCAGCGTATCCCATAACACCCAGCAGTACTTC
-,TRBV5-4,TRBJ1-1,-,CASSLAGGAGPEAFF,TGTGCCAGCAGCTTGGCGGGGGGGGCTGGTCCTGAAGCTTTCTTT
-,TRBV4-1,TRBJ2-1,TRBD2,CASSQASSGSLNEQFF,TGCGCCAGCAGCCAAGCCTCTAGCGGGAGTCTCAATGAGCAGTTCTTC
-,TRBV10-3,TRBJ2-7,TRBD2,CAISEVASGRYEQYF,TGTGCCATCAGTGAGGTGGCTAGCGGGAGGTACGAGCAGTACTTC
-,TRBV6-2/TRBV6-3,TRBJ1-4,TRBD1,CASSYSTGELEKLFF,TGTGCCAGCAGTTACTCGACAGGGGAATTGGAAAAACTGTTTTTT
-,TRBV7-9,TRBJ2-1,TRBD1,CASNPGQGFFNEQFF,TGTGCCAGCAACCCGGGACAGGGATTCTTCAATGAGCAGTTCTTC
-,TRBV21-1,TRBJ2-1,-,CASSNKWTPQQFF,TGTGCCAGCAGCAACAAATGGACACCCCAGCAGTTCTTC
-,TRBV6-1,TRBJ1-6,TRBD1,CASSEAQGANSPLHF,TGTGCCAGCAGTGAAGCGCAGGGGGCTAATTCACCCCTCCACTTT
-,TRBV5-1,TRBJ2-1,-,CASSPTSGQNNEQFF,TGCGCCAGCAGCCCTACATCGGGACAAAACAATGAGCAGTTCTTC
-,TRBV28,TRBJ2-7,-,CASRTLPYEQYF,TGTGCCAGCAGGACACTCCCCTACGAGCAGTACTTC
-,TRBV7-3,TRBJ1-5,-,CASSHRTERTISNQPQHF,TGTGCCAGCAGCCACAGGACAGAACGGACGATCAGCAATCAGCCCCAGCATTTT
-,TRBV6-5,TRBJ1-5,TRBD1,CATSRDRGSNQPQHF,TGTGCCACCAGCCGAGACAGGGGTAGCAATCAGCCCCAGCATTTT
-,TRBV15,TRBJ1-2,-,CATSRVNGYYGYTF,TGTGCCACCAGCAGAGTGAACGGGTACTATGGCTACACCTTC
-,TRBV18,TRBJ2-1,TRBD2,CASSPLTSGTYNEQFF,TGTGCCAGCTCACCACTGACTAGCGGGACGTACAATGAGCAGTTCTTC